The rows below give T cell receptor beta chains drawn from one sample of a study of cytomegalovirus exposure and HLA in healthy donors. The table came from immunoSEQ multiplex PCR; TCRdb's copy has only in-frame clones and leaves some out. The repertoire has around 100,000 clones, 70% of them found once; the top ten carry around 10%. Sequenced material: PBMCs. The source is a man younger than 45 in good health and CMV-seropositive. CDR3s include the opening cysteine and the closing phenylalanine or tryptophan. The order of the fields is V gene, CDR3 protein.

v_gene: TRBV4-3
CDR3aa: CASSQDSAGGAQYF

v_gene: TRBV19
CDR3aa: CASHPQGAQGELFF

v_gene: TRBV10-2
CDR3aa: CASRQGARTGELFF

v_gene: TRBV29-1
CDR3aa: CSVELYGGGYTF

v_gene: TRBV10-1
CDR3aa: CASSELLLSSYNSPLHF

v_gene: TRBV6-5
CDR3aa: CASSYSLPGNGNTIYF

v_gene: TRBV6-6
CDR3aa: CASSYDGPGGWRGYTF

v_gene: TRBV10-1
CDR3aa: CASSVGQPSNTGELFF

v_gene: TRBV6-4
CDR3aa: CASSDTGAITDTQYF

v_gene: TRBV27
CDR3aa: CASSKGIDQPQHF

v_gene: TRBV6-1
CDR3aa: CASSDPGTDTQYF

v_gene: TRBV9
CDR3aa: CASSPETVPSTDTQYF

v_gene: TRBV5-4
CDR3aa: CASINRGTNTEAFF

v_gene: TRBV9
CDR3aa: CASSPGSLSNEKLFF

v_gene: TRBV9
CDR3aa: CATSKGDRGSGYTF

v_gene: TRBV7-3
CDR3aa: CASSLTVAGGAEQFF

v_gene: TRBV9
CDR3aa: CASSVAGGWGSSGNTIYF

v_gene: TRBV7-3
CDR3aa: CASSLTLTGLGYTF

v_gene: TRBV7-3
CDR3aa: CASSPQGQGKETQYF

v_gene: TRBV12-5
CDR3aa: CASGLVNIPPLHF

v_gene: TRBV6-6
CDR3aa: CASSNQGEGTEAFF

v_gene: TRBV7-6
CDR3aa: CASSHGQETQYF

v_gene: TRBV5-6
CDR3aa: CASSFGGGGYTF

v_gene: TRBV30
CDR3aa: CAWSSRRAHSPGAFF

v_gene: TRBV5-1
CDR3aa: CASSLAGGPGETQYF

v_gene: TRBV5-5
CDR3aa: CASSLGTSPIEAFF

v_gene: TRBV29-1
CDR3aa: CSAGDTGWEKLFF